This T cell receptor beta chain was captured by sequencing in a study of graft-versus-host responses after intestinal transplantation. On the study more broadly: Induction using anti-thymocyte globulin, followed by tacrolimus and steroids for two to four years, was given to all recipients. Study-level results: Early HvG declines after transplant were associated with peak circulating GvH clone levels. Recipient marrow showed GvH clones, some seen first in ileum or blood.

The starting material, graft tissue, was processed to release intraepithelial and lamina propria lymphocytes. The ends lost 3 bases at V and 5 bases at J; junction bases unmatched: 13. From germline, CDR1 is SGHRS and CDR2 YFSETQ. The CDR3 sequence is 16 residues long. TCRdb's table, derived via immunoSEQ multiplex PCR, lists solely in-frame clones and lacks some. The table shows a few thousand clones, with roughly 71% occurring only once. Regarding this clone: Its antigen remains unidentified.

This TCR came from a human patient who received an intestinal transplant, so some T cells may come from the graft donor. The chain joins TRBV5-1 to TRBJ2-5; TRBD2 matches at 7 bases. The sequenced sample was ileum tissue, obtained approximately 320 days after intestinal transplant. In DNA, the CDR3 is TGCGCCAGCAGCTCACCCCGGGAGGCCGGGAGGGAGACCCAGTACTTC. It codes for CASSSPREAGRETQYF. The entire variable domain, with the rest obtained from reference TRBV5-1 and TRBJ2-5, is as follows: KAGVTQTPRYLIKTRGQQVTLSCSPISGHRSVSWYQQTPGQGLQFLFEYFSETQRNKGNFPGRFSGRQFSNSRSEMNVSTLELGDSALYLCASSSPREAGRETQYFGPGTRLLVL.